The present T cell receptor (beta chain) was sequenced within a study of cytomegalovirus exposure and HLA in healthy donors. General study points: 164 TCR beta chains were listed as cytomegalovirus-associated. Immune exposure was documented only through CMV serostatus. Indistinguishability led to the exclusion of some V segments, TRBV6-2 and TRBV6-3 included. A later analysis reportedly found fewer N-insertions in an Asian-associated ancestry cluster than the roughly 670-donor mean.

Germline loops: CDR1 SGHTA, CDR2 FQGNSA. The length of the CDR3 is 15 residues. V lost 3 bases and J 4 bases, leaving 15 bases between the germline ends. For this clone: Its target is unknown.

Primers for the PCR totalled 60 Vbeta and 13 Jbeta. Assay used: immunoSEQ multiplex PCR; TCRdb lists only in-frame clones, some missing. The sample has roughly 100,000 clones; roughly 76% are singletons. Sequences were obtained from PBMCs. The rearrangement uses TRBV7-2 and TRBJ1-2; TRBD1 is a possible D gene (5 bases). This clonotype originated in a woman aged 50 to 60 in good health and CMV-seropositive. The CDR3 region has the DNA TGTGCCAGCAGCTTGGGGGGTGCCCAGCCCTATGGCTACACCTTC. This codes for CASSLGGAQPYGYTF.